The 25 T cell receptor beta chains below come from one sample, sequenced in a study of control samples from healthy donors and cancer patients. This table comes from immunoSEQ multiplex PCR, and its TCRdb copy is limited to in-frame clones, with some not included. The sample gives about 180,000 clones, 90% of which show up once; 1.4% is in the top ten. The material sequenced was blood. The receptors stem from a woman between 45 and 65 years old in good health.

This chain connects TRBV30 to TRBJ1-2, with 7 bases lining up with TRBD1. The CDR3 has 14 residues. Per germline, CDR1 GTSNPN and CDR2 SVGIG (reference sequence). J lost 4 bases, V lost 1 base, and 6 bases had no gene match. CDR3 amino acids: CAWSAPTGFYGYTF. CDR3 in DNA: TGTGCCTGGAGTGCCCCGACAGGGTTCTATGGCTACACCTTC. The whole variable domain, filled in from reference TRBV30 and TRBJ1-2, reads SQTIHQWPATLVQPVGSPLSLECTVEGTSNPNLYWYRQAAGRGLQLLFYSVGIGQISSEVPQNLSASRPQDRQFILSSKKLLLSDSGFYLCAWSAPTGFYGYTFGSGTRLTVV.

This chain uses TRBV19 with TRBJ1-6; D is ambiguous. Germline V gene data show CDR1 as LNHDA and CDR2 as SQIVND (reference sequence). The CDR3 runs 15 residues. Trimming pared 4 bases from V and 6 bases from J, leaving 13 bases between. This CDR3 reads CASSKPGMSNSPLHF. In DNA, the CDR3 is TGTGCCAGTAGTAAGCCGGGAATGAGTAATTCACCCCTCCACTTT.

The chain has TRBV28 and TRBJ2-7; TRBD2 is a possible D gene (5 bases). From germline, CDR1 is MDHEN and CDR2 SYDVKM. The CDR3 has 11 amino acids. This CDR3 reads CATGTVHEQYF. As DNA, the CDR3 is TGTGCGACGGGAACGGTGCACGAGCAGTACTTC.

V is TRBV28 and J is TRBJ1-5, with D hard to call. There are 13 residues in the CDR3. Germline values: CDR1 MDHEN, CDR2 SYDVKM. V dropped 6 bases and J dropped 3 bases, with 9 bases sitting between them. The CDR3 DNA reads as TGTGCCAGCAGGTCCTATAACAATCAGCCCCAGCATTTT. Translated, it gives CASRSYNNQPQHF.

The rearrangement links TRBV30 to TRBJ2-7; D unresolved. V was clipped by 2 bases and J by 7 bases, with 12 bases between them. In germline, CDR1 is GTSNPN, CDR2 SVGIG (reference sequence). The CDR3 extends over 12 amino acids. The CDR3 DNA sequence: TGTGCCTGGAGTTTTGAGCTGCAAGAGCAGTACTTC. Amino acids: CAWSFELQEQYF.

J is TRBJ2-3 and V is TRBV25-1; D perhaps matches TRBD2 (6 bases). This CDR3 spans 14 amino acids. V was shortened by 5 bases and J by 2 bases, with 11 bases between the two germline ends. The germline gives CDR1 MGHDK, CDR2 SYGVNS. The CDR3 spells CASSRRGNTDTQYF. CDR3 coding DNA: TGTGCCAGCAGTCGGCGGGGAAACACAGATACGCAGTATTTT.

The chain recombines TRBV18 with TRBJ1-3; possible D gene TRBD1, 6 bases. The CDR3 is made up of 16 amino acids. Trimming pared 3 bases from V and 0 bases from J, leaving 12 bases between. Germline loops: CDR1 KGHSH, CDR2 LQKENI. As DNA, the CDR3 is TGTGCCAGCTCACCGTCAAGGGGGGTCTCTGGAAACACCATATATTTT. Translation gives CASSPSRGVSGNTIYF.

The rearrangement uses TRBV28 and TRBJ2-7, with 7 bases matching TRBD1. Germline V gene sequence: CDR1 MDHEN, CDR2 SYDVKM. The CDR3 runs to 13 residues. Losses at the gene ends were 6 bases for V and 6 bases for J; bases not matched to a gene: 8. The chain's CDR3 is CASRNRGKGEQYF. DNA for the CDR3: TGTGCCAGCAGAAACAGGGGCAAGGGCGAGCAGTACTTC.

The chain is built from TRBV7-3 and TRBJ2-3; D gene unclear. The CDR3 sequence is 16 residues long. V was clipped by 5 bases and J by 3 bases, with 18 bases between them. Germline V lookup: CDR1 SGHTA, CDR2 FQGTGA. CDR3 nucleotide sequence: TGTGCCAGCAGCCCCCGCGTGGGCCAGCCGACAGATACGCAGTATTTT. It translates to CASSPRVGQPTDTQYF.

The chain is built from TRBV9 and TRBJ2-7; weak D call: TRBD1 (6 bases). The CDR3 totals 15 residues. The germline V gene encodes CDR1 SGDLS and CDR2 YYNGEE. The V gene lost 0 bases and the J gene lost 4 bases, with 14 bases spanning the gap. CDR3 coding DNA: TGTGCCAGCAGCGTAGGGGGGACAATTACTTACGAGCAGTACTTC. This translates into CASSVGGTITYEQYF.

This chain uses TRBV27 with TRBJ1-1, with D possibly matching TRBD1 (5 bases). CDR1 is MNHEY and CDR2 is SMNVEV in the germline V gene (reference sequence). The V gene lost 2 bases and the J gene lost 11 bases, with 12 bases spanning the gap. The CDR3 runs 12 residues. CDR3 loop: CASSLGGEVAFF. The CDR3 nucleotides are TGTGCCAGCAGTTTAGGGGGTGAGGTGGCTTTCTTT.

J is TRBJ2-7 and V is TRBV30; D might be TRBD1 or TRBD2, each matching 5 bases. The germline gives CDR1 GTSNPN, CDR2 SVGIG (reference sequence). V was trimmed by 2 bases and J by 9 bases, leaving 20 bases between them. The CDR3 spans 14 residues. CDR3 coding DNA: TGTGCCTGGAGTAAAAGGGACGGCCTTGGGTGGCAGTACTTC. This translates into CAWSKRDGLGWQYF. Full variable domain (remainder filled in from reference TRBV30 and TRBJ2-7): SQTIHQWPATLVQPVGSPLSLECTVEGTSNPNLYWYRQAAGRGLQLLFYSVGIGQISSEVPQNLSASRPQDRQFILSSKKLLLSDSGFYLCAWSKRDGLGWQYFGPGTRLTVT.

This chain joins TRBV10-3 and TRBJ2-7; D is ambiguous. The CDR3 consists of 13 residues. Per the germline V gene, CDR1 is ENHRY and CDR2 is SYGVKD. Trimming removed 3 bases at V and 3 bases at J, with 9 bases between. The CDR3 loop is CAISEASGYEQYF. CDR3 in DNA: TGTGCCATCAGTGAAGCATCGGGCTACGAGCAGTACTTC.

The chain couples TRBV6-6 to TRBJ2-7; TRBD1 aligns across 8 bases. Germline V CDR1 and CDR2: MNHNY, SVGAGI (reference sequence). CDR3 length equals 14 residues. V lost 4 bases, J lost 2 bases, and 4 bases stayed unmatched. DNA of the CDR3: TGTGCCAGCAGTTCAGGACAGGGAGCCTACGAGCAGTACTTC. It encodes CASSSGQGAYEQYF.

The rearrangement uses TRBV30 and TRBJ1-1; possibly TRBD1 for D (5 bases). Germline values: CDR1 GTSNPN, CDR2 SVGIG (reference sequence). Deletions cut 3 bases from V and 5 bases from J, with 19 bases between. The CDR3 loop spans 15 amino acids. The CDR3 here is CAWRVRGQVRTEAFF. The CDR3 DNA follows: TGTGCCTGGAGGGTTCGAGGACAAGTTAGGACTGAAGCTTTCTTT.

This sequence joins TRBV7-3 and TRBJ2-1; D is possibly TRBD1 (5 bases). Trimming shortened V by 6 bases and J by 9 bases, and 18 bases separated the two germline ends. Germline V gene data show CDR1 as SGHTA and CDR2 as FQGTGA. This CDR3 is built from 14 residues. CDR3 sequence: CASRQDHRLSEQFF. CDR3 coding DNA: TGTGCCAGCAGACAGGATCACAGGCTTAGTGAGCAGTTCTTC.

This clone turned up a few times. The chain employs TRBV19 and TRBJ1-2; no reliable D call. The V gene lost 3 bases and the J gene lost 5 bases, with 10 bases spanning the gap. The germline V gene has CDR1 LNHDA and CDR2 SQIVND (reference sequence). The length of the CDR3 is 13 residues. The CDR3, as DNA: TGTGCCAGTAGTATTCAGTCGCCGTATGGCTACACCTTC. Translating gives CASSIQSPYGYTF. Full variable domain (missing parts from reference TRBV19 and TRBJ1-2): DGGITQSPKYLFRKEGQNVTLSCEQNLNHDAMYWYRQDPGQGLRLIYYSQIVNDFQKGDIAEGYSVSREKKESFPLTVTSAQKNPTAFYLCASSIQSPYGYTFGSGTRLTVV.

This chain joins TRBV6-2 or TRBV6-3 and TRBJ1-1; D uncertain. The CDR3 sequence is 16 residues long. Deletions cut 6 bases from V and 4 bases from J, with 21 bases between. The germline V gene encodes CDR1 MNHEY and CDR2 SVGEGT. The CDR3 sequence: CASSLPVEEPVTEAFF. In DNA form, the CDR3 reads TGTGCCAGCAGCTTACCAGTAGAGGAGCCCGTCACTGAAGCTTTCTTT.

The V gene is TRBV24-1, the J gene TRBJ1-5; D unresolved. The V gene's germline CDR1 is KGHDR and CDR2 SFDVKD. The V gene lost 5 bases and the J gene lost 0 bases, with 13 bases spanning the gap. The CDR3 is 16 amino acids. The CDR3 spells CATSAPDWYSNQPQHF. The CDR3 coding sequence is TGTGCCACCAGTGCCCCAGACTGGTATAGCAATCAGCCCCAGCATTTT.

The chain combines TRBV6-6 with TRBJ1-1, with D perhaps matching TRBD1 (6 bases). Trimming removed 7 bases from V and 4 bases from J, with 7 bases in between. Germline assignment: CDR1 MNHNY and CDR2 SVGAGI (reference sequence). This CDR3 comprises 11 residues. The CDR3 is CASNRATEAFF. The CDR3 region has the DNA TGTGCCAGCAACAGGGCCACTGAAGCTTTCTTT.

The gene calls are TRBV9 and TRBJ2-1, with TRBD2 matching 11 bases. The length of the CDR3 is 17 residues. From germline, CDR1 is SGDLS and CDR2 YYNGEE. Trimming at V came to 0 bases and at J to 2 bases, leaving 4 bases not matched to a gene. DNA for the CDR3: TGTGCCAGCAGCGTAGTCGGTAGCGGGAGGGCCTACAATGAGCAGTTCTTC. This gives the protein CASSVVGSGRAYNEQFF.

The chain recombines TRBV30 with TRBJ2-7; 8 nucleotides line up with TRBD1. V was pared by 5 bases and J by 3 bases, with 9 bases of the junction left unmatched. Germline assignment: CDR1 GTSNPN and CDR2 SVGIG (reference sequence). The CDR3 loop spans 14 amino acids. The CDR3: CAWHSGTGLYEQYF. CDR3 DNA sequence: TGTGCCTGGCATTCCGGGACAGGACTCTACGAGCAGTACTTC.

This chain connects TRBV30 to TRBJ2-1; 8 bases agree with TRBD2. The CDR3 totals 14 residues. V gave up 4 bases and J gave up 8 bases; unmatched junction bases: 10. CDR1 GTSNPN and CDR2 SVGIG come from the germline V gene (reference sequence). The CDR3 loop is CAWKPGGERYEQFF. CDR3 nucleotide sequence: TGTGCCTGGAAACCGGGGGGGGAGAGGTATGAGCAGTTCTTC.

The DNA for the CDR3 is TGTGCTAGTGGTTTGGCCAACACAGATACGCAGTATTTT. It encodes CASGLANTDTQYF. The rearrangement links TRBV12-5 to TRBJ2-3; no clear D. Germline CDR1 LGHNT, CDR2 FRNRAP. Trimming cost V 1 base and J 2 bases, with 4 bases left between them. The CDR3 runs to 13 residues.

V gene TRBV15 combines with J gene TRBJ1-2; 9 nucleotides align to TRBD1. J gave up 3 bases and V 3 bases, and 5 bases lay outside the gene matches. CDR1 is LNHNV and CDR2 is YYDKDF in the germline V gene (reference sequence). This CDR3 has 15 amino acids. The CDR3 nucleotides are TGTGCCACCAGCAGGGACAGGGGAACCTACTATGGCTACACCTTC. This codes for CATSRDRGTYYGYTF. The full variable domain, rest sourced from reference TRBV15 and TRBJ1-2, is DAMVIQNPRYQVTQFGKPVTLSCSQTLNHNVMYWYQQKSSQAPKLLFHYYDKDFNNEADTPDNFQSRRPNTSFCFLDIRSPGLGDTAMYLCATSRDRGTYYGYTFGSGTRLTVV.